This T cell receptor (beta chain) was documented in a study of T cells in Graves' hyperthyroidism and ophthalmopathy. As for the study in general: Peripheral blood draws took place at initial diagnosis, ahead of any treatment. Points from the study as a whole: A model using 13 V-J features told ophthalmopathy apart from stable hyperthyroidism.

Uncontrolled infection, other autoimmune disease, pregnancy or lactation disqualified patients from enrolment. Clinical symptoms, serum thyroxine, TRAb, thyroid ultrasound and orbital computed tomography informed diagnoses. Concerning this clonotype itself: Its antigen is unidentified.

The CDR3 contains 18 residues. Germline V gives CDR1 MNHNS, CDR2 SASEGT. V gave up 2 bases and J gave up 0 bases; unmatched junction bases: 10. From RNA transcripts, TCR beta CDR3 regions were amplified. A set of HTBI primers served as the primers for a first-round RT-PCR of the TCR CDR3. From the multiplex PCR reads, TCRdb called clonotypes with MiXCR, one entry per CDR3 protein. The repertoire consists of fewer than 550,000 distinct CDR3 sequences, with 24% occurring once and the leading ten covering around 11%. The sequence derives from a woman aged 25 to 39 with Graves' ophthalmopathy. The rearrangement joins TRBV6-1 to TRBJ1-5; 7 bases are a match to TRBD1. Sequenced input: blood. DNA of the CDR3: TGTGCCAGCAGTGAACGAGGGACAGTAGATTATAGCAATCAGCCCCAGCATTTT. Translating gives CASSERGTVDYSNQPQHF.